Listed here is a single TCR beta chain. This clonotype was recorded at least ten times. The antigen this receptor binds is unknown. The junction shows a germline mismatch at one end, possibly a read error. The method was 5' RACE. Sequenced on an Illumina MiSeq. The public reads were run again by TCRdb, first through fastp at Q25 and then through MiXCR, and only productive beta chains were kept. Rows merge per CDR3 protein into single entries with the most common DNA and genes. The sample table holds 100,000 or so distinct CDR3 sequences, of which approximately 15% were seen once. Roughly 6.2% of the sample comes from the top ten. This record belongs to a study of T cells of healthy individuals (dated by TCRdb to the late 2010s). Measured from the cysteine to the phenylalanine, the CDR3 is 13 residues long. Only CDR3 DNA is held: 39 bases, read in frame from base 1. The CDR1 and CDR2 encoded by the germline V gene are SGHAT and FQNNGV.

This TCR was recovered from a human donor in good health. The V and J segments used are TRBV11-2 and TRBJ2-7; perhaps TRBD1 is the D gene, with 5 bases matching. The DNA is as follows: TGTGCCAGCAGCCTAGACAGAGACTACGAGCAGTACTTC. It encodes CASSLDRDYEQYF.